The present T cell receptor beta chain was sequenced within a study of blood T cell repertoires in COVID-19. At the level of the study: COVID-19 samples collected from the United States, Italy and Spain covered acute and convalescent phases. PBMCs, B-cell-depleted T cells, or T cells were the source of the cDNA or gDNA that made up the material.

Trimming removed 4 bases from V and 4 bases from J; junction bases left unmatched: 12. The germline V gene encodes CDR1 MDHEN and CDR2 SYDVKM. There are 17 residues in the CDR3. In the original workflow: Nucleated cell counts were estimated from reference gene primer amplification. Clones were sequenced by immunoSEQ multiplex PCR, and TCRdb holds only the in-frame ones, with some missing. V, J and clone size reflect that table, while D and trimming were determined from the DNA. The sample lists over 30,000 clones, 81% seen once, with about 29% in the top ten. The gene calls are TRBV28 and TRBJ2-3, with 9 bases that match TRBD2. The sequenced material came from peripheral blood. This TCR came from a man of 80 years or more with active or convalescent COVID-19. In DNA form, the CDR3 reads TGTGCCAGCAGTTCACTTCTGGGCGGGGGGGTGTCAGATACGCAGTATTTT. This sequence encodes CASSSLLGGGVSDTQYF.